These 15 T cell receptor beta chains came from one sample sequenced in a study of blood T cell repertoires in COVID-19. The assay was immunoSEQ multiplex PCR, and TCRdb's table has in-frame clones only and misses some. The data hold approximately 220,000 clones, with 70% to 90% observed a single time. Sample: PBMCs or T cells enriched from blood (not recorded which). These receptors were collected from a middle-aged woman with acute COVID-19.

The chain links TRBV28 to TRBJ1-2; a weak D match, TRBD1 (5 bases). Trimming removed 7 bases at V and 6 bases at J, with 18 bases between. Germline loops: CDR1 MDHEN, CDR2 SYDVKM. This CDR3 is built from 14 residues. CDR3 amino acids: CASTLEPGGNGYTF. The CDR3 region has the DNA TGTGCCAGCACCCTTGAACCTGGGGGGAATGGCTACACCTTC.

This chain links TRBV18 with TRBJ2-5; 7 bases are shared with TRBD1. The CDR3 extends over 17 amino acids. CDR1 KGHSH and CDR2 LQKENI come from the germline V gene. With V trimmed by 1 base and J by 1 base, 9 bases remained unmatched. This chain's CDR3 is CASSPQGARGPQETQYF. In nucleotides, the CDR3 is TGTGCCAGCTCACCACAGGGGGCGCGCGGCCCCCAAGAGACCCAGTACTTC.

This clone turned up a few times. Other DNA sequences from this sample encode an identical CDR3 as well. The V and J genes are TRBV27 and TRBJ2-7, with D unclear. V was shortened by 4 bases and J by 0 bases, with 7 bases between the two germline ends. The CDR3 extends over 13 amino acids. Germline V CDR1 and CDR2: MNHEY, SMNVEV (reference sequence). The CDR3 loop is CASSSLSSYEQYF. As DNA, the CDR3 is TGTGCCAGCAGTTCGTTGAGCTCCTACGAGCAGTACTTC.

About this clone: Within the sample, other DNA sequences also encode this same CDR3. The rearrangement links TRBV28 to TRBJ1-5; tentative D call: TRBD1 (6 bases). This CDR3 is 14 amino acids long. V shed 3 bases and J shed 3 bases, with 9 bases lying between them. CDR1 is MDHEN and CDR2 is SYDVKM in the germline V gene. DNA for the CDR3: TGTGCCAGCAGTTTTGGACAGATCAATCAGCCCCAGCATTTT. Encoded protein: CASSFGQINQPQHF.

This chain links TRBV25-1 with TRBJ2-4, with a tentative D call TRBD1 (6 bases). The V and J ends lost 3 bases and 3 bases respectively, with 9 bases between them. Germline CDR1 MGHDK, CDR2 SYGVNS. This CDR3 has 14 residues. The CDR3 loop reads CASSETGSKNIQYF. CDR3 DNA sequence: TGTGCCAGCAGTGAGACAGGAAGCAAAAACATTCAGTACTTC.

V and J are TRBV5-4 and TRBJ2-7, with D perhaps matching TRBD1 (6 bases). Germline CDR1 and CDR2: SGHNT and YYREEE (reference sequence). Trimming removed 3 bases from V and 0 bases from J, with 7 bases in between. The CDR3 is 13 amino acids. The DNA of the CDR3 is TGTGCCAGCAGCTGGGACACCTCCTACGAGCAGTACTTC. Translating gives CASSWDTSYEQYF.

This chain links TRBV28 with TRBJ1-2, with 11 bases identical to TRBD1. Trimming took 3 bases from V and 4 from J; bases not matched to a gene: 7. This CDR3 is built from 16 residues. The germline CDR1 and CDR2 sequences are MDHEN and SYDVKM. CDR3 sequence (DNA): TGTGCCAGCAGTTTCCCTGGACAGGGGGCCCCCTATGGCTACACCTTC. Its translation is CASSFPGQGAPYGYTF.

The J gene is TRBJ1-1, the V gene TRBV7-9; TRBD1 matches at 9 bases. The CDR3 loop spans 15 amino acids. V was clipped by 7 bases and J by 1 base; unmatched bases: 7. CDR1 is SEHNR, CDR2 FQNEAQ, per germline (reference sequence). DNA for the CDR3: TGTGCCAGCAAATCTACAGGGGGCACGAACACTGAAGCTTTCTTT. This gives the protein CASKSTGGTNTEAFF.

The chain couples TRBV28 to TRBJ1-2, with D possibly being TRBD1 (6 bases). The ends were cut back, 6 bases at V and 6 bases at J, with 17 bases in the middle. This CDR3 contains 14 residues. CDR1 is MDHEN, CDR2 SYDVKM, per germline. The DNA of the CDR3 is TGTGCCAGCAGCCCAAGCAGGGGCGCAAATGGCTACACCTTC. Encoded protein: CASSPSRGANGYTF.

The chain is built from TRBV18 and TRBJ1-2; D not resolved. The CDR3 spans 14 residues. Germline CDR1 KGHSH, CDR2 LQKENI. Deletions cut 3 bases from V and 1 base from J, with 9 bases between. This CDR3 is CASSPAQLNYGYTF. CDR3 bases: TGTGCCAGCTCACCCGCACAGCTTAACTATGGCTACACCTTC.

The J gene is TRBJ1-4, the V gene TRBV5-6; 8 nucleotides align to TRBD1. The ends lost 4 bases at V and 3 bases at J; junction bases unmatched: 5. Germline CDR1 and CDR2: SGHDT and YYEEEE. This CDR3 comprises 15 residues. This CDR3 is CASSNRQGSNEKLFF. The CDR3 nucleotides are TGTGCCAGCAGCAATCGACAGGGGTCTAATGAAAAACTGTTTTTT. The full variable domain, rest sourced from reference TRBV5-6 and TRBJ1-4, is DAGVTQSPTHLIKTRGQQVTLRCSPKSGHDTVSWYQQALGQGPQFIFQYYEEEERQRGNFPDRFSGHQFPNYSSELNVNALLLGDSALYLCASSNRQGSNEKLFFGSGTQLSVL.

V is TRBV6-5 and J is TRBJ2-3; a possible D gene is TRBD2 (6 bases). CDR1 MNHEY and CDR2 SVGAGI come from the germline V gene. The V end was cut by 2 bases, the J end by 2 bases, with 11 bases between. CDR3 size: 15 residues. CDR3 nucleotide sequence: TGTGCCAGCAGTTACCGGGGAGGAAACACAGATACGCAGTATTTT. It specifies CASSYRGGNTDTQYF.

V and J are TRBV11-2 and TRBJ2-7; no clear D. The V end lost 4 bases, the J end lost 3 bases, and 7 bases lay between the germline ends. The germline V gene has CDR1 SGHAT and CDR2 FQNNGV. CDR3 size: 12 residues. As DNA, the CDR3 is TGTGCCAGCAGCTCCACAGACTACGAGCAGTACTTC. Protein sequence: CASSSTDYEQYF.

V and J are TRBV28 and TRBJ2-3; 10 bases align to TRBD2. The CDR3 has 15 amino acids. V was pared by 3 bases and J by 7 bases, with 7 bases of the junction left unmatched. CDR1 MDHEN and CDR2 SYDVKM come from the germline V gene. In DNA form, the CDR3 reads TGTGCCAGCAGTTTGGATCTAGCGGGAGCCAATACGCAGTATTTT. Encoded protein: CASSLDLAGANTQYF.

This sequence joins TRBV5-1 and TRBJ2-5; D might be TRBD1 (5 bases). Per the germline V gene, CDR1 is SGHRS and CDR2 is YFSETQ. V dropped 0 bases and J dropped 7 bases, with 10 bases sitting between them. The CDR3 loop spans 13 amino acids. The CDR3 nucleotides read TGCGCCAGCAGCTTGGAAGGGGCTGGGACCCAGTACTTC. Translating gives CASSLEGAGTQYF.